This T cell receptor beta chain was profiled in a study of CD8 T cells in ankylosing spondylitis. A word on this clonotype: Its specificity is unknown.

Broader study findings: As for the disease-linked clones, they showed a CD8+ phenotype and occurred at relatively low frequencies in peripheral blood. The study looked at matched synovial fluid samples from ankylosing spondylitis patients. Disease-linked clones were reported to be significantly enriched there. The study identified a TCR beta motif of seven or eight highly homologous variants that appeared characteristic of ankylosing spondylitis blood. Prior work had noted some motif variants in reactive arthritis blood and synovial fluid.

MiXCR, applied by TCRdb to the 5' RACE reads, yields one record per CDR3 protein. The sample contains approximately 100,000 distinct CDR3 sequences, less than 25% of which appear only once. This CDR3 region has 12 residues. Germline loops: CDR1 SGHTA, CDR2 FQGNSA. V was trimmed by 5 bases and J by 3 bases, leaving 5 bases between them. The chain is built from TRBV7-2 and TRBJ1-5; D ambiguous. The sequencing input was synovial fluid, either unsorted or a sorted T cell fraction (not recorded which). The clonotype was recovered from a male donor with ankylosing spondylitis. Written as DNA, the CDR3 is TGTGCCAGCAGCAATTTCAATCAGCCCCAGCATTTT. Translated: CASSNFNQPQHF.